This TCR beta chain was recorded in a study of blood T cell repertoires in COVID-19. Trimming shortened V by 3 bases and J by 3 bases, and 8 bases separated the two germline ends. The germline gives CDR1 SGHVS, CDR2 FQNEAQ. This CDR3 has 13 residues. Original data processing: Estimates of nucleated cell counts were drawn from the amplification of reference gene primers. Some clones are missing from TCRdb's copy, which holds only in-frame ones; the method was immunoSEQ multiplex PCR. V, J and clone size reflect that table, while D and trimming were determined from the DNA. This sample has hundreds of thousands of clones, with around 86% found just once.

This chain links TRBV7-8 with TRBJ1-1; TRBD1 might be the D (6 bases). The sequencing sample was made of PBMCs or T cells enriched from blood (not recorded which). This TCR was sampled from a man younger than 45 who had recovered from COVID-19. The CDR3 spells CASSFNRDTEAFF. The CDR3, as DNA: TGTGCCAGCAGCTTCAACAGGGACACTGAAGCTTTCTTT. Combining the CDR3 with reference TRBV7-8 and TRBJ1-1 gives the whole variable domain GAGVSQSPRYKVAKRGQDVALRCDPISGHVSLFWYQQALGQGPEFLTYFQNEAQLDKSGLPSDRFFAERPEGSVSTLKIQRTQQEDSAVYLCASSFNRDTEAFFGQGTRLTVV.